The sequence of this TCR beta chain was determined in a study of early T cells in non-severe SARS-CoV-2 infection (dated by TCRdb to the early 2020s). At the level of the whole study: Because TCR sequencing was done on bulk RNA from unsorted whole blood, the alpha and beta chains could not be paired.

CDR1 and CDR2 are read off the germline V gene as MNHNS and SASEGT. The V end loses 0 bases and the J end loses 9 bases, and a stretch of 8 bases separates them. From the cysteine through the phenylalanine, the CDR3 covers 12 amino acids. The read is trimmed to its CDR3 DNA, 36 bases read in frame from base 1. The study was a case-control design nested within a healthcare worker cohort in London, UK, with weekly nasopharyngeal swab PCR tests and blood sampling. Between 23 and 31 March 2020, the week of the UK lockdown, healthcare workers were enrolled and then followed up weekly for as long as 16 weeks. Turning to this clonotype: Its antigen is not yet known. No per-base quality is available; no much larger clone lies one base away.

Library construction relied on 5' RACE. TCRdb names NextSeq 500 as the instrument used. In the TCR library protocol, unique molecular identifiers were attached to individual cDNA molecules to correct for PCR bias and sequencing error. TCR alpha and beta chains were both sequenced, and the abundances of alpha and beta sequences in each sample were closely correlated with each other. The paper's data handling went like this. Decombinator V4 was used to perform V gene, J gene and CDR3 annotation of TCR sequences. TCRs were defined as expanded if a significant change between any two time points was detected under a Poisson model with p below 0.0001. TCR abundances were normalised to the total number of TCRs sequenced per sample and were expressed as counts per million. MAIT TCRs were defined by TRAV1-2 paired with TRAJ12, TRAJ20 or TRAJ33, and iNKT TCRs by TRAV10 paired with TRAJ18. VDJdb, accessed 1 November 2021, was searched for CMV, EBV and SARS-CoV-2 annotated TCRs, with TCRs annotated for multiple antigens excluded. TCRdb reran the public reads through fastp at Q25 and MiXCR, keeping productive beta chains. Entries are consolidated by CDR3 protein sequence, retaining the most common genes and DNA. It is TCRdb's table, rather than the study itself, that gives the V and J calls and clone size. This sample is represented by fewer than 100,000 distinct CDR3 sequences; around 13% of them were singletons. The top ten hold around 2.4% of the sample.

What the authors observed across the whole study: VDJdb matching was skewed toward anti-spike CD8 responses and likely underestimated virus-specific expansions, missing private and CD4 specificities.

The sequence links TRBV6-1 to TRBJ1-1; a confident D gene designation cannot be given. This receptor was taken from an adult who was a healthcare worker with PCR-confirmed SARS-CoV-2 infection or an uninfected control (not recorded which). Specimen: whole blood. In nucleotide form, the sequence is TGTGCCAGCAGTGAAGCGAGGACGAAAGCTTTCTTT. It codes for CASSEARTKAFF.